This TCR beta chain was sequenced for a study of shared clonotypes between healthy human individuals. Study observations and caveats: When compared with the clonotypes that were shared by all four sorted-subset donors, the non-shared clonotypes turned out to have lower generation probabilities.

In the naive CD8 group, cells lacked CD45RO and were positively selected for CCR7, so terminally differentiated effector memory CD45RA+ cells were left out. Regarding this clone: Its specificity is not known.

Sequencing used immunoSEQ multiplex PCR; TCRdb keeps in-frame clones, though not all of them. This table has around 1,900,000 clones, just over 90% appearing once. V lost 5 bases to trimming and J lost 3 bases, with 10 bases between them. The germline V gene encodes CDR1 KGHSY and CDR2 FQNENV. The CDR3 spans 13 residues. The chain joins TRBV16 to TRBJ1-2; D not certain. The sequencing sample was made of naive CD8+ T cells from PBMCs. This sequence originates from a man in his late teens or twenties in good health. Some clones in this sample may be carry-over from other donors' samples. The CDR3 protein is CASSTFSDYGYTF. In DNA, the CDR3 is TGTGCCAGCAGCACCTTTTCGGACTATGGCTACACCTTC.